This T cell receptor (beta chain) was retrieved from a study of human T cells and chemical hapten exposure. Whole-study context: Small pooled library volume differences chiefly drove per-sample TCR yield variation. Study-wide points: Sensitizing with DPC caused no change in TCRs above 1 in 1000 frequency.

In the original workflow: Samples held a median of 95,638 TCRs, range roughly 23,224–750,000. In TCRdb, the RACE reads were re-called with MiXCR into one record per CDR3 protein. These V and J calls rely on TCRdb rather than the paper's analysis. The top ten hold 8% to 9% of the sample, which has around 340,000 distinct CDR3 sequences, approximately 6.3% seen once. Sample time point: patch test 1, 2 weeks after DPC sensitization. Indicated treatment: therapeutic diphenylcyclopropenone sensitization with weekly scalp DPC. This clonotype was seen repeatedly, ten times or more. No antigen is known for it. Per germline, CDR1 LGHNA and CDR2 YNFKEQ. V shed 0 bases and J shed 7 bases, with 15 bases lying between them. The CDR3 totals 16 residues.

The chain uses TRBV4-2 and TRBJ1-4; D may be TRBD1 (6 bases). The origin of this receptor is a woman younger than 35 with alopecia areata. Some clones in this sample may be carry-over from other donors' samples. The sequences come from whole blood, collected in connection with sensitization to the hapten diphenylcyclopropenone (DPC). CDR3 amino acids: CASSQEPGDVREKLFF. The DNA for the CDR3 is TGTGCCAGCAGCCAAGAGCCAGGGGATGTTCGTGAAAAACTGTTTTTT.